This T cell receptor (beta chain) was sequenced for a study of cytomegalovirus exposure and HLA in healthy donors. Study-wide context: Assignment to the Caucasian-associated ancestry cluster applied to approximately 79% of the approximately 380 genotyped donors. General study points: A highly shared variant cluster was judged a likely technical artifact. Indistinguishability led to the exclusion of some V segments, TRBV6-2 and TRBV6-3 included. Most subjects had HLA-A and HLA-B alleles reportedly predicted accurately by TCR beta sequences.

Concerning this clone: Its antigen is not identified.

Primers: 60 Vbeta forward and 13 Jbeta reverse. TCRdb keeps only in-frame clones here, not all; method: immunoSEQ multiplex PCR. Recorded for this sample: more than 70,000 clones. Germline assignment: CDR1 MDHEN and CDR2 SYDVKM. There are 15 residues in the CDR3. V was trimmed by 2 bases and J by 0 bases, leaving 11 bases between them. The sequence was collected from a woman between 55 and 75 years old in good health and CMV-seronegative. The rearrangement joins TRBV28 to TRBJ2-7, with a weak D call TRBD2 (5 bases). Sequencing was performed on PBMCs. CDR3 in DNA: TGTGCCAGCAGTTTAGGAGGTGGGTTCTCCTACGAGCAGTACTTC. Protein: CASSLGGGFSYEQYF. Complete variable domain (other parts from reference TRBV28 and TRBJ2-7): DVKVTQSSRYLVKRTGEKVFLECVQDMDHENMFWYRQDPGLGLRLIYFSYDVKMKEKGDIPEGYSVSREKKERFSLILESASTNQTSMYLCASSLGGGFSYEQYFGPGTRLTVT.